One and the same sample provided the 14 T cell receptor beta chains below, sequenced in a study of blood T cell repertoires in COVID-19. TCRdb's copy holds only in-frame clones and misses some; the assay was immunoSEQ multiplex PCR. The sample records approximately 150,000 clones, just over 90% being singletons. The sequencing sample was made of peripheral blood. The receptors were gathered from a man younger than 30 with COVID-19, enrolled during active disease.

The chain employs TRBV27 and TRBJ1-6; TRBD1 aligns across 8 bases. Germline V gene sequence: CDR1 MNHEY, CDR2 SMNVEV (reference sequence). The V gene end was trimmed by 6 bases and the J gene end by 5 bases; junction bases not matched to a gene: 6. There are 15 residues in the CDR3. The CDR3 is CASRSDRVNNSPLHF. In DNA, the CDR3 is TGTGCCAGCAGATCGGACAGGGTAAATAATTCACCCCTCCACTTT.

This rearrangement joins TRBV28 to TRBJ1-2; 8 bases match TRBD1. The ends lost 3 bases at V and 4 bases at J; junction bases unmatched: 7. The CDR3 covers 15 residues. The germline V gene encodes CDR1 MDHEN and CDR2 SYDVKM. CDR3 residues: CASSLVSGGLYGYTF. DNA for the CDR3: TGTGCCAGCAGTTTGGTCTCAGGGGGCCTCTATGGCTACACCTTC.

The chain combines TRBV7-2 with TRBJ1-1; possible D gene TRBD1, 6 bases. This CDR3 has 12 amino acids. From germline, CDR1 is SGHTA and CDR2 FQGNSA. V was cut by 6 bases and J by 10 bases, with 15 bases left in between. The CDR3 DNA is TGTGCCAGCAGTTTTAGAAGAGGGGGAGCTTTCTTT. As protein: CASSFRRGGAFF.

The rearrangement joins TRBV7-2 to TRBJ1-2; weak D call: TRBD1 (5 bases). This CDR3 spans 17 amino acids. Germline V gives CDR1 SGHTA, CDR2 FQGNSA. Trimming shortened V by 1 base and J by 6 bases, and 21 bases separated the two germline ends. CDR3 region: CASSLEVFRGGGDGYTF. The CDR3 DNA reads TGTGCCAGCAGCTTAGAAGTCTTCCGCGGGGGAGGAGATGGCTACACCTTC.

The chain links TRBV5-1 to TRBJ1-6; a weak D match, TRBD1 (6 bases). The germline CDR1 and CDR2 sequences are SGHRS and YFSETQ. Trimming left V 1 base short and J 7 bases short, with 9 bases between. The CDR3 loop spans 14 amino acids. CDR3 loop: CASSLRGGNSPLHF. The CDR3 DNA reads TGCGCCAGCAGCTTGAGGGGGGGCAATTCACCCCTCCACTTT.

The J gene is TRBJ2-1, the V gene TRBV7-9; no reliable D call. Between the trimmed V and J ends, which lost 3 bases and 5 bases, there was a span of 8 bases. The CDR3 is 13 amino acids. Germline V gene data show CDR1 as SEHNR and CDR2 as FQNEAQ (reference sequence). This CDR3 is CASSFDSNNEQFF. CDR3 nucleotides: TGTGCCAGCAGCTTCGACTCGAACAATGAGCAGTTCTTC.

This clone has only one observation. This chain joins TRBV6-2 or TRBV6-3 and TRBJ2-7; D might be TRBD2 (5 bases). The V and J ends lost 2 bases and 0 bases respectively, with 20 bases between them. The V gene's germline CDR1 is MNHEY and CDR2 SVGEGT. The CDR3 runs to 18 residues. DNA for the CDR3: TGTGCCAGCAGTTACGTACTTTTTCCGGGCGGGCCCTCCTACGAGCAGTACTTC. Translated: CASSYVLFPGGPSYEQYF.

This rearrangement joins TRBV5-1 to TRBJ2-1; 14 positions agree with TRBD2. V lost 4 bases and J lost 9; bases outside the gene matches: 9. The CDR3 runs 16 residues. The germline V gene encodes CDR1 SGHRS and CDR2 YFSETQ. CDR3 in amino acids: CASSTTSGRALGEQFF. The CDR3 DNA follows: TGCGCCAGCAGCACGACTAGCGGGAGGGCCCTCGGTGAGCAGTTCTTC. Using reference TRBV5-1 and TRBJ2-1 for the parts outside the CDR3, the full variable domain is KAGVTQTPRYLIKTRGQQVTLSCSPISGHRSVSWYQQTPGQGLQFLFEYFSETQRNKGNFPGRFSGRQFSNSRSEMNVSTLELGDSALYLCASSTTSGRALGEQFFGPGTRLTVL.

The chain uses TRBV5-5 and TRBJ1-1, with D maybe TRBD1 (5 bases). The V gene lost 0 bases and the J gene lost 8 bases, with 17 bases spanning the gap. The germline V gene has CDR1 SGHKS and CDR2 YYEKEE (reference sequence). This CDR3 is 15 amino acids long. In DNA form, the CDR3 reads TGTGCCAGCAGCTTGGTGGGGGGAGCCCGCGAGGAAGCTTTCTTT. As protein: CASSLVGGAREEAFF. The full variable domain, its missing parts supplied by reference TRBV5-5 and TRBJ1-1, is DAGVTQSPTHLIKTRGQQVTLRCSPISGHKSVSWYQQVLGQGPQFIFQYYEKEERGRGNFPDRFSARQFPNYSSELNVNALLLGDSALYLCASSLVGGAREEAFFGQGTRLTVV.

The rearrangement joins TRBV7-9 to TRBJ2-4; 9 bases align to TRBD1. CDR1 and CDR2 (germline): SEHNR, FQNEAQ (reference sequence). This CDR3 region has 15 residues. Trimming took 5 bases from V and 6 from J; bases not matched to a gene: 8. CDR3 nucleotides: TGTGCCAGCAGCCTTAACAGGGGGCGTGGAAACATTCAGTACTTC. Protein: CASSLNRGRGNIQYF. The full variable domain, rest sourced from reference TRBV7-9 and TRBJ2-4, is DTGVSQNPRHKITKRGQNVTFRCDPISEHNRLYWYRQTLGQGPEFLTYFQNEAQLEKSRLLSDRFSAERPKGSFSTLEIQRTEQGDSAMYLCASSLNRGRGNIQYFGAGTRLSVL.

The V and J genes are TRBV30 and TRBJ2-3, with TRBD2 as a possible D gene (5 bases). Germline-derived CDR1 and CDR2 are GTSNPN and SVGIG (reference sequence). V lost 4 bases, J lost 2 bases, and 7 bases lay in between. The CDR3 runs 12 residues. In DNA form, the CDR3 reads TGTGCCTGGACCGACTACACAGATACGCAGTATTTT. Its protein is CAWTDYTDTQYF.

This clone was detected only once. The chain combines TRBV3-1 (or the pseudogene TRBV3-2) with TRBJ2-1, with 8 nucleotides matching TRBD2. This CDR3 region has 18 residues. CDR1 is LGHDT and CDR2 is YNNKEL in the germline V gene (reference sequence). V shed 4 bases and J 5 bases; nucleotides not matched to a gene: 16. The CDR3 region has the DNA TGTGCCAGCAGCCTAAGCCGAGGTTTGGTAGCGGGAAACAATGAGCAGTTCTTC. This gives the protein CASSLSRGLVAGNNEQFF.

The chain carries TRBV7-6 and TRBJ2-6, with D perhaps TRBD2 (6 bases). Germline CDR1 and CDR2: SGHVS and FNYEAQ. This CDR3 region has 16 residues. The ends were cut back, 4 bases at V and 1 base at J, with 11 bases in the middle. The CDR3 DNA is TGTGCCAGCAGCTCCCTGGGGACTTCTGGGGCCAACGTCCTGACTTTC. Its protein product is CASSSLGTSGANVLTF.

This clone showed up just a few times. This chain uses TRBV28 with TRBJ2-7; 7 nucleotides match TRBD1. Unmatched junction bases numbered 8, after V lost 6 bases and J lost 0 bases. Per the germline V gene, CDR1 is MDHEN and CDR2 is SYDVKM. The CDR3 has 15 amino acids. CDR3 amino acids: CASRPSGTVSYEQYF. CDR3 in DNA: TGTGCCAGCAGGCCATCCGGGACAGTCTCCTACGAGCAGTACTTC.